These 9 T cell receptor beta chains share one sample of origin, sequenced in a study of OX40 agonist ivuxolimab in advanced cancers. The protocol was immunoSEQ multiplex PCR, while the TCRdb copy is restricted to in-frame clones and leaves out a portion. The repertoire consists of approximately 81,000 clones, with 81% occurring once and the leading ten covering approximately 4.5%. The sequenced sample was CD4+ or CD8+ T cells sorted from blood, obtained in a trial of the OX40 agonist ivuxolimab. These receptors were collected from an adult with an advanced solid tumor such as melanoma, head and neck, liver or kidney cancer.

The chain is built from TRBV5-1 and TRBJ2-3; 7 bases fit TRBD2. Losses at the gene ends were 1 base for V and 5 bases for J; bases not matched to a gene: 4. CDR3 length: 14 residues. Germline assignment: CDR1 SGHRS and CDR2 YFSETQ. CDR3 nucleotides: TGCGCCAGCAGCTTGATGGGAGGGCAAGATACGCAGTATTTT. This encodes CASSLMGGQDTQYF.

The chain has TRBV4-1 and TRBJ1-2; no firm D call. V was cut by 3 bases and J by 4 bases, with 21 bases left in between. Germline lookup yields CDR1 MGHRA and CDR2 YSYEKL. The CDR3 is 17 amino acids. The CDR3 protein is CASSQGREFAYRYGYTF. The CDR3 DNA reads TGCGCCAGCAGCCAGGGAAGGGAGTTCGCATATCGCTATGGCTACACCTTC.

This clone was detected once. V usage is TRBV6-1 and J usage is TRBJ1-5; maybe TRBD1 (6 bases). The CDR3 totals 18 residues. Germline loops: CDR1 MNHNS, CDR2 SASEGT. Trimming took off 1 base at V and 4 bases at J, with 20 bases between the two ends. The DNA of the CDR3 is TGTGCCAGCAGTGAAGGGCGAGGGAGTAACAGGGTAAATCAGCCCCAGCATTTT. Protein sequence: CASSEGRGSNRVNQPQHF.

This sequence joins TRBV7-8 and TRBJ1-1; D gene ambiguous. The CDR3 runs to 14 residues. Trimming pared 5 bases from V and 1 base from J, leaving 11 bases between. Germline V lookup: CDR1 SGHVS, CDR2 FQNEAQ. The DNA for the CDR3 is TGTGCCAGCAGCAAGACCGACGGGAACACTGAAGCTTTCTTT. This encodes CASSKTDGNTEAFF. Variable domain in full (rest from reference TRBV7-8 and TRBJ1-1): GAGVSQSPRYKVAKRGQDVALRCDPISGHVSLFWYQQALGQGPEFLTYFQNEAQLDKSGLPSDRFFAERPEGSVSTLKIQRTQQEDSAVYLCASSKTDGNTEAFFGQGTRLTVV.

V and J are TRBV7-2 and TRBJ2-7; tentative D call: TRBD2 (5 bases). The germline gives CDR1 SGHTA, CDR2 FQGNSA. The CDR3 extends over 15 amino acids. V shed 2 bases and J shed 6 bases, with 17 bases lying between them. CDR3 loop: CASSLKFGMSSEQYF. The DNA of the CDR3 is TGTGCCAGCAGCTTAAAGTTCGGGATGTCCAGCGAGCAGTACTTC.

V usage is TRBV2 and J usage is TRBJ2-1, with D possibly TRBD1 on 6 matching bases. Trimming left V 6 bases short and J 4 bases short, with 16 bases between. In germline, CDR1 is SNHLY, CDR2 FYNNEI. The CDR3 consists of 15 residues. The CDR3 coding sequence is TGTGCCAGCAGAAGAGAGGCAGGGGATTACAATGAGCAGTTCTTC. It yields the protein CASRREAGDYNEQFF.

This chain connects TRBV7-7 to TRBJ1-5, with D possibly TRBD1 on 5 matching bases. The CDR3 runs 17 residues. Trimming cost V 0 bases and J 3 bases, with 15 bases left between them. Per the germline V gene, CDR1 is SSHAT and CDR2 is FNYEAQ (reference sequence). The CDR3 nucleotides read TGTGCCAGCAGCTTAGCGCATAGGACACGACTCAATCAGCCCCAGCATTTT. Its translation is CASSLAHRTRLNQPQHF.

The chain carries TRBV5-6 and TRBJ2-6; the D gene is possibly TRBD2 (5 bases). Trimming removed 4 bases from V and 0 bases from J, with 14 bases in between. CDR1 and CDR2 (germline): SGHDT, YYEEEE. CDR3 length: 17 amino acids. The CDR3 region is CASSPRAGYSGANVLTF. CDR3 nucleotide sequence: TGTGCCAGCAGCCCCCGGGCGGGTTACTCTGGGGCCAACGTCCTGACTTTC.

The chain couples TRBV12-5 to TRBJ2-1; 11 bases map to TRBD2. V was clipped by 7 bases and J by 0 bases; unmatched bases: 5. CDR3 length: 16 residues. CDR1 is LGHNT and CDR2 is FRNRAP in the germline V gene. The CDR3 nucleotides read TGTGCTAGTGCCATAGCGGGAGGGAGCTCCTACAATGAGCAGTTCTTC. It is translated as CASAIAGGSSYNEQFF.